The 27 T cell receptor beta chains in this list originate from one sample, sequenced in a study of control samples from healthy donors and cancer patients (TCRdb year 2020). The library came from the immunoSEQ multiplex PCR assay. The immuneACCESS repertoire file appears here via TCRdb, limited to in-frame rearrangements. These files lack a portion of the clones; in checked studies, under half of the deficit traces to unresolved V genes, and the cause of the others is not known. Across this sample there are some 74,000 clones, with approximately 94% seen only once. Approximately 2.5% of the sample lies in the top ten. The material sequenced was blood. The receptors were sampled from a woman under 40 in good health.

The V and J genes are TRBV5-4 and TRBJ1-2; no clear D gene. The CDR3 totals 16 residues. Germline V gives CDR1 SGHNT, CDR2 YYREEE (reference sequence). V was trimmed by 5 bases and J by 3 bases, leaving 20 bases between them. The CDR3 loop reads CASRPAKDGIYYGYTF. Here the CDR3 DNA reads TGTGCCAGCAGGCCCGCCAAGGACGGGATTTACTATGGCTACACCTTC. The variable domain in full, completed from reference TRBV5-4 and TRBJ1-2, reads ETGVTQSPTHLIKTRGQQVTLRCSSQSGHNTVSWYQQALGQGPQFIFQYYREEENGRGNFPPRFSGLQFPNYSSELNVNALELDDSALYLCASRPAKDGIYYGYTFGSGTRLTVV.

The DNA of the CDR3 is TGTGCCAGCAGGTTGGACTCCGCCGGCTACGAGCAGTACGTC. As protein: CASRLDSAGYEQYV. The V and J genes are TRBV7-9 and TRBJ2-7; D perhaps matches TRBD2 (5 bases). Trimming cost V 6 bases and J 3 bases, with 15 bases left between them. The germline gives CDR1 SEHNR, CDR2 FQNEAQ (reference sequence). This CDR3 contains 14 residues.

J is TRBJ1-5 and V is TRBV4-2; the match to TRBD1 covers 10 bases. Germline loops: CDR1 LGHNA, CDR2 YNFKEQ. With 1 base clipped from V and 8 bases from J, the junction kept 5 bases outside the gene matches. There are 15 residues in the CDR3. For the CDR3, the DNA is TGTGCCAGCAGCCAAGTGGGACAGGGGAAGGAGCCCCAGCATTTT. Residues: CASSQVGQGKEPQHF.

The chain combines TRBV28 with TRBJ1-1, with D perhaps matching TRBD1 (5 bases). The CDR3 spans 15 residues. V was trimmed by 4 bases and J by 4 bases, leaving 16 bases between them. Per the germline V gene, CDR1 is MDHEN and CDR2 is SYDVKM. CDR3 DNA: TGTGCCAGCAGTTCAGGAGCCAGGGTTCGCACTGAAGCTTTCTTT. Translation: CASSSGARVRTEAFF.

The rearrangement joins TRBV18 to TRBJ1-4; D not resolved. Germline V gives CDR1 KGHSH, CDR2 LQKENI. Trimming took off 5 bases at V and 0 bases at J, with 7 bases between the two ends. CDR3 length equals 14 residues. The CDR3 here is CASSSSATNEKLFF. CDR3 nucleotides: TGTGCCAGCTCAAGTAGTGCAACTAATGAAAAACTGTTTTTT.

The J gene is TRBJ2-2, the V gene TRBV5-4; 9 positions match TRBD2. The germline V gene encodes CDR1 SGHNT and CDR2 YYREEE (reference sequence). V lost 6 bases, J lost 0 bases, and 6 bases stayed unmatched. CDR3 length: 16 residues. CDR3 residues: CASKGSGGSNTGELFF. The CDR3 DNA follows: TGTGCCAGCAAGGGGAGCGGGGGGTCGAACACCGGGGAGCTGTTTTTT.

The CDR3 sequence: CASSSITGGTEAFF. Here the CDR3 DNA reads TGTGCCAGCAGTTCGATTACAGGGGGCACTGAAGCTTTCTTT. This chain connects TRBV27 to TRBJ1-1; 8 bases fit TRBD1. Losses at the gene ends were 4 bases for V and 4 bases for J; bases not matched to a gene: 5. Germline V CDR1 and CDR2: MNHEY, SMNVEV (reference sequence). CDR3 length: 14 amino acids.

The V call is TRBV6-5, the J call TRBJ1-1, with D tentatively TRBD1 (5 bases). V lost 6 bases and J 4 bases, leaving 15 bases between the germline ends. The CDR3 loop spans 14 amino acids. CDR1 MNHEY and CDR2 SVGAGI come from the germline V gene. The CDR3 DNA sequence: TGTGCCAGCAGCCAATGCAGGGAGAGCACTGAAGCTTTCTTT. It yields the protein CASSQCRESTEAFF.

V usage is TRBV5-1 and J usage is TRBJ1-1; no definite D call. The CDR3 runs 14 residues. Germline lookup yields CDR1 SGHRS and CDR2 YFSETQ. V was cut by 0 bases and J by 7 bases, with 13 bases left in between. The CDR3 is CASSLAEGHGEAFF. CDR3 nucleotide sequence: TGCGCCAGCAGCTTGGCCGAAGGGCACGGTGAAGCTTTCTTT. Looking up the rest from reference TRBV5-1 and TRBJ1-1 gives the full variable domain: KAGVTQTPRYLIKTRGQQVTLSCSPISGHRSVSWYQQTPGQGLQFLFEYFSETQRNKGNFPGRFSGRQFSNSRSEMNVSTLELGDSALYLCASSLAEGHGEAFFGQGTRLTVV.

This clone was seen a handful of times. The V and J genes are TRBV6-5 and TRBJ1-1; TRBD1 aligns across 8 bases. Germline CDR1 MNHEY, CDR2 SVGAGI. V was pared by 5 bases and J by 5 bases, with 10 bases of the junction left unmatched. CDR3 size: 15 residues. CDR3 amino acids: CASSRQGWGATEAFF. DNA for the CDR3: TGTGCCAGCAGTCGACAGGGGTGGGGGGCTACTGAAGCTTTCTTT.

The chain recombines TRBV5-1 with TRBJ2-3; the D gene is possibly TRBD2 (5 bases). CDR3 length: 13 amino acids. Germline-derived CDR1 and CDR2 are SGHRS and YFSETQ. Trimming left V 6 bases short and J 3 bases short, with 11 bases between. The CDR3 DNA reads TGCGCCAGCAAGTTAGGAGGAACAGATACGCAGTATTTT. Its protein is CASKLGGTDTQYF.

The chain links TRBV7-9 to TRBJ1-4; D is ambiguous. CDR1 and CDR2 (germline): SEHNR, FQNEAQ (reference sequence). The CDR3 loop spans 13 amino acids. The ends were cut back, 6 bases at V and 3 bases at J, with 8 bases in the middle. The CDR3 reads CASRPDSNEKLFF. For the CDR3, the DNA is TGTGCCAGCAGACCCGACTCTAATGAAAAACTGTTTTTT.

The chain couples TRBV2 to TRBJ1-3, with unresolved D. The germline CDR1 and CDR2 sequences are SNHLY and FYNNEI. V shed 8 bases and J shed 0 bases, with 11 bases lying between them. There are 14 residues in the CDR3. The CDR3 reads CASVARSSGNTIYF. Here the CDR3 DNA reads TGTGCCAGCGTGGCCAGAAGCTCTGGAAACACCATATATTTT.

This chain uses TRBV6-5 with TRBJ1-5; 7 bases are shared with TRBD1. Trimming cost V 6 bases and J 4 bases; bases outside gene matches: 3. The CDR3 is 13 residues long. The germline V gene has CDR1 MNHEY and CDR2 SVGAGI. CDR3 coding DNA: TGTGCCAGCAGAGCAGGGGGGAATCAGCCCCAGCATTTT. Its translation is CASRAGGNQPQHF.

About this clone itself: This same CDR3 is encoded by further DNA sequences in the sample. V and J are TRBV5-4 and TRBJ2-5; 7 bases map to TRBD2. The CDR3 consists of 16 residues. Germline-derived CDR1 and CDR2 are SGHNT and YYREEE (reference sequence). The V gene end was trimmed by 2 bases and the J gene end by 0 bases; junction bases not matched to a gene: 7. CDR3: CASSFGGGGYQETQYF. The CDR3 nucleotides read TGTGCCAGCAGCTTTGGGGGGGGAGGGTACCAAGAGACCCAGTACTTC. Filled out from reference TRBV5-4 and TRBJ2-5, the complete variable domain reads ETGVTQSPTHLIKTRGQQVTLRCSSQSGHNTVSWYQQALGQGPQFIFQYYREEENGRGNFPPRFSGLQFPNYSSELNVNALELDDSALYLCASSFGGGGYQETQYFGPGTRLLVL.

Points on this clone: One junction end does not reproduce the germline sequence, and a read error may be involved. This sequence joins TRBV7-9 and TRBJ1-1; D is unresolved. The CDR3 extends over 12 amino acids. CDR1 and CDR2 from the germline V gene are SEHNR and FQNEAQ (reference sequence). CDR3 in amino acids: CASSSAGWLTGF. The CDR3 DNA sequence: TGTGCCAGCAGCTCAGCCGGGTGGCTGACCGGGTTT.

The rearrangement uses TRBV10-1 and TRBJ1-2; D gene unclear. Trimming took off 2 bases at V and 4 bases at J, with 11 bases between the two ends. Germline V lookup: CDR1 WNHNN, CDR2 SYGVQD (reference sequence). The CDR3 sequence is 14 residues long. The CDR3 is CASSEGRIRYGYTF. CDR3 in DNA: TGCGCCAGCAGTGAGGGTCGGATTCGCTATGGCTACACCTTC.

This clone appeared once. This chain uses TRBV9 with TRBJ1-6; D may be TRBD1 (5 bases). V was cut by 3 bases and J by 6 bases, with 13 bases left in between. The CDR3 runs to 15 residues. The V gene's germline CDR1 is SGDLS and CDR2 YYNGEE. The CDR3 here is CASSGEGRSNSPLHF. The CDR3 bases are TGTGCCAGCAGCGGAGAGGGGAGGAGTAATTCACCCCTCCACTTT.

The V and J genes are TRBV4-1 and TRBJ1-6; D is unclear. This CDR3 spans 17 amino acids. Germline V gene data show CDR1 as MGHRA and CDR2 as YSYEKL. The ends were cut back, 1 base at V and 2 bases at J, with 12 bases in the middle. This CDR3 is CASSQGPMGTYNSPLHF. The CDR3 DNA is TGCGCCAGCAGCCAAGGCCCAATGGGGACCTATAATTCACCCCTCCACTTT.

J is TRBJ2-7 and V is TRBV6-5; D call uncertain. This CDR3 contains 12 residues. The V and J ends lost 5 bases and 2 bases respectively, with 7 bases between them. Germline values: CDR1 MNHEY, CDR2 SVGAGI. For the CDR3, the DNA is TGTGCCAGCAGTAAGACGACCTACGAGCAGTACGTC. The encoded protein is CASSKTTYEQYV.

The chain combines TRBV27 with TRBJ1-4, with TRBD1 matching 7 bases. In germline, CDR1 is MNHEY, CDR2 SMNVEV (reference sequence). CDR3 size: 14 residues. V shed 6 bases and J 10 bases; nucleotides not matched to a gene: 11. CDR3 nucleotide sequence: TGTGCCAGCAGCCGAACAGGGGATGGAGGAAAACTGTTTTTT. Encoded protein: CASSRTGDGGKLFF. The whole variable domain, remainder taken from reference TRBV27 and TRBJ1-4, is EAQVTQNPRYLITVTGKKLTVTCSQNMNHEYMSWYRQDPGLGLRQIYYSMNVEVTDKGDVPEGYKVSRKEKRNFPLILESPSPNQTSLYFCASSRTGDGGKLFFGSGTQLSVL.

The J gene is TRBJ2-5, the V gene TRBV7-6; maybe TRBD1 (6 bases). Per germline, CDR1 SGHVS and CDR2 FNYEAQ. Trimming removed 4 bases at V and 4 bases at J, with 19 bases between. CDR3 length: 16 amino acids. In DNA, the CDR3 is TGTGCCAGCAGCTCTGACAGGACCCCTATTTTAGAGACCCAGTACTTC. Its translation: CASSSDRTPILETQYF.

The chain combines TRBV3-1 (or the pseudogene TRBV3-2) with TRBJ2-3; 11 bases agree with TRBD2. CDR1 and CDR2 (germline): LGHDT, YNNKEL (reference sequence). The junction had 11 bases not matched to a gene; V was cut back by 3 bases and J by 3 bases. The CDR3 is 18 amino acids. CDR3 nucleotide sequence: TGTGCCAGCAGCCACAGGCTCCCCGGGACTAGCGGAACAGATACGCAGTATTTT. Protein sequence: CASSHRLPGTSGTDTQYF.

J is TRBJ1-2 and V is TRBV7-3; D not resolved. The CDR3 length is 17 residues. The ends were cut back, 5 bases at V and 7 bases at J, with 26 bases in the middle. CDR1 is SGHTA and CDR2 is FQGTGA in the germline V gene. In nucleotides, the CDR3 is TGTGCCAGCAGCCCAATCGGAGGCCTAACCCCCAGCGGTGGCTACACCTTC. It yields the protein CASSPIGGLTPSGGYTF.

The chain recombines TRBV7-8 with TRBJ2-5, with D hard to call. The CDR3 contains 11 residues. Looked up from germline, CDR1 is SGHVS and CDR2 is FQNEAQ. Between the trimmed V and J ends, which lost 9 bases and 4 bases, there was a span of 9 bases. The CDR3 here is CASRLGETQYF. The CDR3 DNA reads TGTGCCAGTCGGCTGGGAGAGACCCAGTACTTC.

This chain uses TRBV5-4 with TRBJ1-2; 9 nucleotides align to TRBD1. This CDR3 is built from 15 residues. V lost 4 bases, J lost 4 bases, and 8 bases stayed unmatched. Germline-derived CDR1 and CDR2 are SGHNT and YYREEE (reference sequence). The DNA of the CDR3 is TGTGCCAGCAGCCCGAGAGGGACAGGGTCCTATGGCTACACCTTC. It specifies CASSPRGTGSYGYTF.

This CDR3 reads CASSPAGDTEAFF. CDR3 DNA sequence: TGCGCCAGCAGCCCGGCGGGGGATACTGAAGCTTTCTTT. This chain connects TRBV5-1 to TRBJ1-1; possibly TRBD1 for D (5 bases). The CDR3 length is 13 residues. CDR1 and CDR2 (germline): SGHRS, YFSETQ. V shed 4 bases and J shed 5 bases, with 12 bases lying between them.